The subject of this entry is one T cell receptor (beta chain). Its specificity is not known. PRAID featured immunodeficiency plus autoinflammation. The sample belongs to a study of stem cell transplantation in POMP-related autoinflammatory disease. Turning to the study itself: DNA chimerism showed 100% graft donor engraftment of neutrophils and platelets through one year. General study points: Unique TRB V-J gene pairings were limited in number in patients with PRAID.

The assay was immunoSEQ multiplex PCR, and TCRdb's table has in-frame clones only and misses some. In the table there are some 70,000 clones, roughly 91% of which are singletons. CDR1 and CDR2 from the germline V gene are SGHVS and FQNEAQ. Trimming removed 5 bases from V and 4 bases from J, with 11 bases in between. There are 14 residues in the CDR3. Sample: CD4+ T cells from PBMCs, taken after stem cell transplantation. The V gene is TRBV7-8, the J gene TRBJ1-4; the D gene is possibly TRBD1 (6 bases). This TCR was sampled from a human patient with POMP-related autoinflammation and immune dysregulation (PRAID). A subset of T cells may come from the graft donor. The CDR3 nucleotides read TGTGCCAGCAGCCGAGACAGGCTTAATGAAAAACTGTTTTTT. This codes for CASSRDRLNEKLFF.